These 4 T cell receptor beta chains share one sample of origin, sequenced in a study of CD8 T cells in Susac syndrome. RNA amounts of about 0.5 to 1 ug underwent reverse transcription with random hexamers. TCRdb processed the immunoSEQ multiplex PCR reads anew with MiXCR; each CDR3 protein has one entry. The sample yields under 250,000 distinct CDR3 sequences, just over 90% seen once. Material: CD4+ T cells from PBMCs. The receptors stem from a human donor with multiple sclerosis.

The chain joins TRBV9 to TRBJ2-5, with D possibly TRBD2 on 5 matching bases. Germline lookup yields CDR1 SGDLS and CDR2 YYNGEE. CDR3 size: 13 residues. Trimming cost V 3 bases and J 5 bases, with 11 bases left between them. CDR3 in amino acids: CASSAGLGETQYF. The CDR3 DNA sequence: TGTGCCAGCAGCGCCGGACTGGGCGAGACCCAGTACTTC. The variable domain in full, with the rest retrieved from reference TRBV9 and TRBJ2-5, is DSGVTQTPKHLITATGQRVTLRCSPRSGDLSVYWYQQSLDQGLQFLIQYYNGEERAKGNILERFSAQQFPDLHSELNLSSLELGDSALYFCASSAGLGETQYFGPGTRLLVL.

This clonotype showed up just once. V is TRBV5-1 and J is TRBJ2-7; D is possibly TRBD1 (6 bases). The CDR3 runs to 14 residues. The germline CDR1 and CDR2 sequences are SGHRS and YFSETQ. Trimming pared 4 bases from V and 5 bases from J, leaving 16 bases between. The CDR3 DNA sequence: TGCGCCAGCAGCCTTCAGGCAGGGGACCACGAGCAGTACGTC. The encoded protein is CASSLQAGDHEQYV.

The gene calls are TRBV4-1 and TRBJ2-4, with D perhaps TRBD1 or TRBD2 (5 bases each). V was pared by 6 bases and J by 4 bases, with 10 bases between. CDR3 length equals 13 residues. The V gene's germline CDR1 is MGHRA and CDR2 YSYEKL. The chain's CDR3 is CASRGTDKNIQYF. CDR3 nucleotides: TGCGCCAGCAGGGGGACGGATAAAAACATTCAGTACTTC.

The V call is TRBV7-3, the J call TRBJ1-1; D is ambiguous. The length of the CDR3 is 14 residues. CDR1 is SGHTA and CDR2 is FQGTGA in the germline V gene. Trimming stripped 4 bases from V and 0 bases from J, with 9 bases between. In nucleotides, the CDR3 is TGTGCCAGCAGCTCCGGGCCAGTGAACACTGAAGCTTTCTTT. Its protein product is CASSSGPVNTEAFF.